The 11 T cell receptor beta chains presented below share a single source sample, sequenced in a study of T cell responses to AZD1222 COVID-19 vaccine (dated by TCRdb to the early 2020s). The time point label, read with the paper, signifies: about 28 days (+/-7) after the second vaccine dose. Libraries came from the immunoSEQ multiplex PCR assay. TCRdb's version of the immuneACCESS table is confined to in-frame rearrangements and falls short of the full clone set. An unresolved V gene accounts for under half of the shortfall where checked; the remainder is of unknown origin. For this sample there are roughly 100,000 clones; 89% appear just once. The leading ten clones occupy roughly two fifths of the sample. Sequences were derived from peripheral blood, sampled 28 days after the second AZD1222 dose. These receptors came from an adult who received the AZD1222 COVID-19 vaccine.

The CDR3 nucleotides read TGTGCCTGGAGACCACAGGGCGGGGCCGGGGAGCTGTTTTTT. It yields the protein CAWRPQGGAGELFF. The V and J genes are TRBV30 and TRBJ2-2; D could derive from TRBD1 or TRBD2 (6 bases each). V was trimmed by 3 bases and J by 6 bases, leaving 14 bases between them. Germline values: CDR1 GTSNPN, CDR2 SVGIG (reference sequence). There are 14 residues in the CDR3.

This rearrangement joins TRBV9 to TRBJ2-5; TRBD2 aligns across 7 bases. The CDR3 loop spans 14 amino acids. The germline V gene encodes CDR1 SGDLS and CDR2 YYNGEE. The junction had 4 bases not matched to a gene; V was cut back by 3 bases and J by 2 bases. The CDR3 reads CASSATSLQETQYF. As DNA, the CDR3 is TGTGCCAGCAGCGCGACTAGCCTTCAAGAGACCCAGTACTTC. Filled out from reference TRBV9 and TRBJ2-5, the complete variable domain reads DSGVTQTPKHLITATGQRVTLRCSPRSGDLSVYWYQQSLDQGLQFLIQYYNGEERAKGNILERFSAQQFPDLHSELNLSSLELGDSALYFCASSATSLQETQYFGPGTRLLVL.

The chain is built from TRBV10-1 and TRBJ2-1, with D hard to call. The CDR3 spans 10 residues. Deletions cut 6 bases from V and 5 bases from J, with 2 bases between. CDR1 is WNHNN and CDR2 is SYGVQD in the germline V gene (reference sequence). CDR3 region: CASSDNEQFF. Written as DNA, the CDR3 is TGCGCCAGCAGCGACAATGAGCAGTTCTTC.

This clone has only one observation. The chain employs TRBV27 and TRBJ2-7; perhaps TRBD1 as D (6 bases). The V end lost 6 bases, the J end lost 5 bases, and 20 bases lay between the germline ends. The germline V gene encodes CDR1 MNHEY and CDR2 SMNVEV (reference sequence). The CDR3 spans 15 residues. The CDR3 nucleotides read TGTGCCAGCAGCATCTCCACAGGGTGGGCCAACGAGCAGTACTTC. It encodes CASSISTGWANEQYF.

The rearrangement joins TRBV20-1 to TRBJ1-2; D not certain. The length of the CDR3 is 11 residues. The V gene's germline CDR1 is DFQATT and CDR2 SNEGSKA (reference sequence). With 3 bases removed from V and 7 bases from J, the gap between germline ends came to 9 bases. CDR3 sequence reads: CSASTQPGYTF. In DNA, the CDR3 is TGCAGTGCTAGTACACAGCCTGGCTACACCTTC.

The rearrangement links TRBV6-1 to TRBJ2-1; TRBD1 agrees at 7 bases. Trimming removed 2 bases from V and 1 base from J; junction bases left unmatched: 8. CDR1 MNHNS and CDR2 SASEGT come from the germline V gene. The length of the CDR3 is 17 residues. The CDR3 protein is CASSETPVTGSYNEQFF. CDR3 nucleotides: TGTGCCAGCAGTGAAACCCCCGTGACAGGGTCCTACAATGAGCAGTTCTTC.

The rearrangement links TRBV2 to TRBJ2-2; 7 positions match TRBD1. Germline V gene lookup returns CDR1 SNHLY and CDR2 FYNNEI. V was clipped by 5 bases and J by 6 bases; unmatched bases: 9. The CDR3 loop spans 15 amino acids. The CDR3 region has the DNA TGTGCCAGCAGTCCCGGACAGGCACTCTCCGGGGAGCTGTTTTTT. The encoded protein is CASSPGQALSGELFF.

The J gene is TRBJ2-7, the V gene TRBV7-9, with 8 nucleotides matching TRBD2. J lost 0 bases, V lost 0 bases, and 4 bases had no gene match. The V gene's germline CDR1 is SEHNR and CDR2 FQNEAQ (reference sequence). This CDR3 comprises 16 residues. This CDR3 reads CASSLAGSGSSYEQYF. The CDR3 bases are TGTGCCAGCAGCTTAGCCGGGAGCGGGAGCTCCTACGAGCAGTACTTC.

The sample holds one count of this clone. V is TRBV6-5 and J is TRBJ2-3; 13 bases fit TRBD2. This CDR3 contains 15 residues. J lost 3 bases, V lost 6 bases, and 3 bases had no gene match. Germline CDR1 and CDR2: MNHEY and SVGAGI. CDR3 protein: CASSLGLAGTDTQYF. DNA for the CDR3: TGTGCCAGCAGCCTGGGACTAGCGGGAACAGATACGCAGTATTTT.

The CDR3 spells CASSPGNYEQYF. The CDR3 nucleotides read TGTGCCAGCAGCCCAGGGAACTACGAGCAGTACTTC. The V and J genes are TRBV6-2 or TRBV6-3 and TRBJ2-7, with a tentative D call TRBD1 (5 bases). Trimming pared 6 bases from V and 3 bases from J, leaving 9 bases between. Germline assignment: CDR1 MNHEY and CDR2 SVGEGT. The CDR3 is 12 amino acids.

The chain couples TRBV28 to TRBJ1-4, with 8 bases aligning to TRBD1. Germline V gene sequence: CDR1 MDHEN, CDR2 SYDVKM. This CDR3 has 13 amino acids. Trimming at V came to 7 bases and at J to 8 bases, leaving 6 bases not matched to a gene. The DNA of the CDR3 is TGTGCCAGCATGACAGGGGCGAGAGAAAAACTGTTTTTT. This sequence encodes CASMTGAREKLFF.